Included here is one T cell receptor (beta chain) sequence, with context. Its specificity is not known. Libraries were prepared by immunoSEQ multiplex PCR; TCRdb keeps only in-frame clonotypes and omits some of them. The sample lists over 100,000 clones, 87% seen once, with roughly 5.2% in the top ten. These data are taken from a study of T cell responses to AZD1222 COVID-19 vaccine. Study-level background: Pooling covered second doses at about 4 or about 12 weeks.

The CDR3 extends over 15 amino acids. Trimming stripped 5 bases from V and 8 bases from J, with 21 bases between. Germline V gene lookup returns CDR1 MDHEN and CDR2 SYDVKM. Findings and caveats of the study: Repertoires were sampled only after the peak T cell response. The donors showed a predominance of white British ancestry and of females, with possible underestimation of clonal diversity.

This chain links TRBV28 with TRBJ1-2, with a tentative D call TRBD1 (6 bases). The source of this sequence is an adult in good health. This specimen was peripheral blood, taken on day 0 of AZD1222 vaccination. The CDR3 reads CASSGIVRGPGGYTF. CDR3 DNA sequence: TGTGCCAGCAGTGGGATCGTCCGGGGGCCAGGAGGCTACACCTTC.